These 8 T cell receptor beta chains originate from one sample sequenced in a study of blood T cell repertoires in COVID-19. Profiled with immunoSEQ multiplex PCR; TCRdb holds only in-frame clones, not every one. The top ten clones hold around 10% of a sample with 180,000 or so clones, over 75% of them seen once. The source material was PBMCs or T cells enriched from blood (not recorded which). The source is a man aged 50-59 years who had recovered from COVID-19.

For this clone: The same CDR3 arises from other DNA sequences in this sample as well. V and J are TRBV9 and TRBJ2-7, with TRBD1 as a possible D gene (6 bases). The V gene's germline CDR1 is SGDLS and CDR2 YYNGEE. CDR3 length equals 15 residues. The V and J ends lost 0 bases and 2 bases respectively, with 12 bases between them. The CDR3 nucleotides read TGTGCCAGCAGCGTAGAGGGGGTACCACCCTACGAGCAGTACTTC. It encodes CASSVEGVPPYEQYF.

The chain joins TRBV5-4 to TRBJ2-5; D unclear. In germline, CDR1 is SGHNT, CDR2 YYREEE (reference sequence). Trimming stripped 3 bases from V and 6 bases from J, with 6 bases between. The CDR3 is 11 amino acids. The CDR3 nucleotides read TGTGCCAGCAGCTCGTTAAAGACCCAGTACTTC. It yields the protein CASSSLKTQYF.

V usage is TRBV9 and J usage is TRBJ1-3, with a possible D match to TRBD1 (5 bases). The V and J ends lost 1 base and 1 base respectively, with 6 bases between them. This CDR3 spans 14 amino acids. Germline V gene data show CDR1 as SGDLS and CDR2 as YYNGEE. The CDR3 spells CASSVRGSGNTIYF. The CDR3, as DNA: TGTGCCAGCAGCGTAAGGGGATCTGGAAACACCATATATTTT.

This chain links TRBV7-2 with TRBJ2-7; tentatively, D is TRBD1 (5 bases). Trimming cost V 5 bases and J 7 bases, with 18 bases left between them. In germline, CDR1 is SGHTA, CDR2 FQGNSA. The CDR3 loop spans 14 amino acids. The CDR3 is CASSRLVGLTEQYF. The CDR3 DNA is TGTGCCAGCAGCCGTCTGGTGGGGCTTACTGAGCAGTACTTC.

The rearrangement joins TRBV27 to TRBJ2-7; TRBD1 is a possible D gene (6 bases). CDR3 length: 12 residues. Trimming left V 5 bases short and J 7 bases short, with 12 bases between. Germline V gene lookup returns CDR1 MNHEY and CDR2 SMNVEV (reference sequence). CDR3 residues: CASSRITGEQYF. The DNA for the CDR3 is TGTGCCAGCAGTCGTATAACAGGGGAGCAGTACTTC.

This clone was seen once. V usage is TRBV24-1 and J usage is TRBJ2-1; 8 bases are a match to TRBD1. This CDR3 spans 16 amino acids. V lost 0 bases to trimming and J lost 8 bases; unmatched junction nucleotides: 8. In germline, CDR1 is KGHDR, CDR2 SFDVKD. This CDR3 is CATSDLNRQGLDEQFF. DNA of the CDR3: TGTGCCACCAGTGATTTGAATAGACAGGGGTTGGATGAGCAGTTCTTC.

To note about this clone: The same CDR3 arises from other DNA sequences in this sample as well. The chain has TRBV5-4 and TRBJ2-7, with a possible D match to TRBD2 (5 bases). The germline V gene has CDR1 SGHNT and CDR2 YYREEE (reference sequence). The CDR3 has 12 amino acids. V lost 1 base and J lost 7, with 9 bases in between. CDR3 sequence (DNA): TGTGCCAGCAGCTTGCGAGGGAGAGAGCAGTACTTC. Amino acids: CASSLRGREQYF. The whole variable domain, filled in from reference TRBV5-4 and TRBJ2-7, reads ETGVTQSPTHLIKTRGQQVTLRCSSQSGHNTVSWYQQALGQGPQFIFQYYREEENGRGNFPPRFSGLQFPNYSSELNVNALELDDSALYLCASSLRGREQYFGPGTRLTVT.

This rearrangement joins TRBV11-1 to TRBJ2-1, with 9 bases aligning to TRBD1. The CDR3 contains 15 residues. Germline V CDR1 and CDR2: SGHAT, FQDESV (reference sequence). V gave up 0 bases and J gave up 8 bases; unmatched junction bases: 5. The CDR3 DNA reads as TGTGCCAGCAGCTTAGCGGACAGGGGAGGCGATGAGCAGTTCTTC. Translation: CASSLADRGGDEQFF.